Below are 2 T cell receptor beta chains sequenced from a single sample in a study of CD8 T cells in Susac syndrome. Random hexamers were used to reverse transcribe 0.5 to 1 ug of RNA. TCRdb recomputed calls from the immunoSEQ multiplex PCR reads with MiXCR, one row per CDR3 protein. In the table there are 250,000 to 300,000 distinct CDR3 sequences, approximately 84% of which are singletons. Sequenced: CD8+ T cells from PBMCs. The receptors shown here come from a human donor with multiple sclerosis.

This chain uses TRBV10-3 with TRBJ2-2; TRBD2 agrees at 7 bases. Germline CDR1 is ENHRY and CDR2 is SYGVKD. V dropped 7 bases and J dropped 3; count of bases not matched to a gene: 5. This CDR3 has 14 residues. Here the CDR3 DNA reads TGTGCCATCACCCCGCGGGAGTACACCGGGGAGCTGTTTTTT. Translation: CAITPREYTGELFF.

V gene TRBV27 combines with J gene TRBJ1-1; D may be TRBD1 (5 bases). Trimming took off 1 base at V and 2 bases at J, with 11 bases between the two ends. Germline V lookup: CDR1 MNHEY, CDR2 SMNVEV (reference sequence). CDR3 length: 15 residues. The CDR3 reads CASSLYGTANTEAFF. The CDR3 DNA follows: TGTGCCAGCAGTTTATATGGGACGGCAAACACTGAAGCTTTCTTT.